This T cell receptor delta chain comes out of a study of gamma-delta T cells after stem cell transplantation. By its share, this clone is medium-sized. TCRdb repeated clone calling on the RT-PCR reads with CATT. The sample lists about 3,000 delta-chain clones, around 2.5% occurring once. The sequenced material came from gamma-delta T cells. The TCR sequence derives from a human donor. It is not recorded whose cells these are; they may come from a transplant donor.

CDR3 amino acids: CACDTLSGGYAWKLIF. As DNA, the CDR3 is TGTGCCTGTGACACCTTAAGTGGGGGATACGCGTGGAAACTCATCTTT. This rearrangement joins TRDV2 to TRDJ1; TRDD3 matches 11 bases. CDR3 size: 16 residues. V was clipped by 0 bases and J by 8 bases; unmatched bases: 10. Looked up from germline, CDR1 is GEAIGNYY and CDR2 is EKD.